The 2 T cell receptor beta chains listed next were all sequenced from one sample in a study of patients and donors after allogeneic stem cell transplantation. Each CDR3 protein is one row after TCRdb ran MiXCR on the RT-PCR reads. The sample lists some 92,000 distinct CDR3 sequences; roughly 48% were seen once. The sequenced sample was blood, either unsorted or a sorted T cell fraction (not recorded which). The source of these receptors is a human donor who was either an allogeneic HSCT recipient or a stem cell or donor lymphocyte infusion donor (not recorded which). It is not recorded whose cells these are; they may come from a transplant donor.

This clonotype was detected only a few times. This chain uses TRBV10-2 with TRBJ1-1; D is undetermined. CDR3 length equals 15 residues. Trimming took off 5 bases at V and 0 bases at J, with 13 bases between the two ends. The germline CDR1 and CDR2 sequences are WSHSY and SAAADI. The CDR3 coding sequence is TGCGCCAGCAGTCCTCCCGGTGGTGTGAACACTGAAGCTTTCTTT. It encodes CASSPPGGVNTEAFF.

This clonotype was observed a few times. The rearrangement links TRBV14 to TRBJ1-2; the D is unclear. V shed 4 bases and J shed 6 bases, with 15 bases lying between them. This CDR3 spans 14 amino acids. Germline V gene data show CDR1 as SGHDN and CDR2 as FVKESK. The CDR3 DNA reads as TGTGCCAGCAGCCCCTTCGGGCGGGTTGATGGCTACACCTTC. Residues: CASSPFGRVDGYTF.